Listed below are T cell receptor beta chains from one sample, sequenced in a study of T cell changes during pregnancy in multiple sclerosis. Measured with immunoSEQ multiplex PCR; TCRdb has only the in-frame clones, and not every one. Found here are about 30,000 clones, roughly nine tenths of them singletons; the top ten hold approximately 4.7%. The sample here was CD8+ T cells from peripheral blood mononuclear cells, taken in the second trimester of pregnancy. The receptors were sampled from a female donor with multiple sclerosis, enrolled in a pregnancy study. Each CDR3 is given with its conserved first and last residue. The D gene is left open where the match is weak. Clone size is given for some rows only: seen once, a few or many times, or a class if the clone is expanded.

-	TRBV9	-	TRBJ1-2	CASSTGSNYGYTF	TGTGCCAGCAGCACCGGGTCTAACTATGGCTACACCTTC
TRBD2	TRBV6-1	-	TRBJ2-7	CASSEWWAGREQYF	TGTGCCAGCAGTGAATGGTGGGCCGGGAGGGAGCAGTACTTC
-	TRBV28	-	TRBJ1-4	CASRGTWVGNEKLFF	TGTGCCAGCAGGGGGACATGGGTAGGCAATGAAAAACTGTTTTTT
TRBD1	TRBV7-9	-	TRBJ2-5	CASRDRQETQYF	TGTGCCTCACGGGACAGACAAGAGACCCAGTACTTC
TRBD2	TRBV4-1	-	TRBJ2-7	CASSHRLAGLSYEQYF	TGCGCCAGCAGCCATAGACTAGCGGGCCTTTCCTACGAGCAGTACTTC
-	TRBV27	-	TRBJ2-2	CASSLYTGPLPGELFF	TGTGCCAGCAGCCTATACACAGGGCCCCTCCCCGGGGAGCTGTTTTTT
-	TRBV27	-	TRBJ1-5	CASSSGVSNQPQHF	TGTGCCAGCAGTTCGGGGGTAAGCAATCAGCCCCAGCATTTT
-	TRBV13	-	TRBJ2-5	CASSLAPAQETQYF	TGTGCCAGCAGCTTGGCTCCCGCTCAAGAGACCCAGTACTTC
TRBD2	TRBV13	-	TRBJ2-2	CASSLGVTAGENTGELFF	TGTGCCAGCAGCTTAGGTGTAACAGCGGGAGAGAACACCGGGGAGCTGTTTTTT
-	TRBV4-1	medium-sized	TRBJ2-1	CASSRPWGESYNEQFF	TGCGCCAGCAGCCGACCTTGGGGGGAGAGCTACAATGAGCAGTTCTTC
TRBD2	TRBV9	-	TRBJ2-1	CASSVDPSGRPSSYNEQFF	TGTGCCAGCAGCGTAGACCCGAGCGGGAGACCCTCCTCCTACAATGAGCAGTTCTTC
-	TRBV7-9	-	TRBJ2-1	CASSLAGVHNEQFF	TGTGCCAGCAGCTTAGCGGGAGTACACAATGAGCAGTTCTTC
-	TRBV4-3	-	TRBJ2-1	CASSQDPPGDYNEQFF	TGCGCCAGCAGCCAAGATCCTCCGGGAGACTACAATGAGCAGTTCTTC
TRBD1	TRBV14	-	TRBJ1-2	CASSPNRGLDGYTF	TGTGCCAGCAGCCCGAACAGGGGGCTGGATGGCTACACCTTC
TRBD2	TRBV27	-	TRBJ2-7	CASSFGREGLEQYF	TGTGCCAGCAGTTTCGGCAGGGAGGGCCTCGAGCAGTACTTC
TRBD1	TRBV7-9	-	TRBJ2-5	CASSLPGQRETQYF	TGTGCCAGCAGCTTACCGGGACAGCGAGAGACCCAGTACTTC
-	TRBV7-5	-	TRBJ2-7	CARRPGQEDPYEQYF	TGTGCCAGAAGACCGGGACAGGAGGACCCCTACGAGCAGTACTTC
TRBD1	TRBV9	-	TRBJ2-7	CASSDGQGHEQYF	TGTGCCAGCAGCGACGGACAGGGCCACGAGCAGTACTTC
TRBD1	TRBV10-3	few	TRBJ2-5	CAIGDRGQGYQETQYF	TGTGCCATCGGGGACCGGGGACAGGGGTACCAAGAGACCCAGTACTTC
TRBD1	TRBV5-1	medium-sized	TRBJ2-7	CASRRNPGTGGYEQYF	TGCGCCAGCAGGCGTAACCCCGGGACAGGGGGCTACGAGCAGTACTTC
TRBD1	TRBV7-6	-	TRBJ1-1	CASSLTGEANTEAFF	TGTGCCAGCAGCTTAACAGGGGAGGCGAACACTGAAGCTTTCTTT
TRBD2	TRBV9	-	TRBJ2-7	CASSVAGGTYEQYF	TGTGCCAGCAGCGTAGCGGGAGGGACCTACGAGCAGTACTTC
TRBD2	TRBV19	-	TRBJ2-7	CASTRTSGSGTTYEQYF	TGTGCCAGTACCAGGACTAGCGGGAGTGGGACTACCTACGAGCAGTACTTC
-	TRBV4-1	-	TRBJ2-1	CASSQDPRGDEQFF	TGCGCCAGCAGCCAAGATCCTCGAGGCGATGAGCAGTTCTTC
TRBD2	TRBV5-1	-	TRBJ2-3	CASFSGESTDTQYF	TGCGCCAGCTTTAGCGGGGAAAGCACAGATACGCAGTATTTT
TRBD2	TRBV4-3	-	TRBJ2-1	CASSHVLPRGTSGRAHNEQFF	TGCGCCAGCAGCCACGTGTTACCGCGGGGGACTAGCGGGAGGGCCCACAATGAGCAGTTCTTC
-	TRBV4-2	-	TRBJ1-4	CASSQDGQGSSEKLFF	TGTGCCAGCAGCCAAGATGGGCAGGGTAGTAGTGAAAAACTGTTTTTT
TRBD2	TRBV7-8	-	TRBJ2-3	CASSFLTSGSTDTQYF	TGTGCCAGCAGCTTCCTGACTAGCGGGTCCACAGATACGCAGTATTTT
TRBD2	TRBV7-3	-	TRBJ2-1	CASSLIAGNEQFF	TGTGCCAGCAGCTTAATAGCGGGGAATGAGCAGTTCTTC
TRBD2	TRBV14	-	TRBJ2-5	CASSQELGGRALWETQYF	TGTGCCAGCAGCCAAGAACTAGGCGGGAGGGCCCTCTGGGAGACCCAGTACTTC